Listed here are 12 T cell receptor beta chains from one sample, sequenced in a study of CD8 T cells in ankylosing spondylitis (dated by TCRdb to 2015 to 2018). The library was generated by 5' RACE. These reads were obtained on an Illumina HiSeq 2500. Using fastp trimming at Q25 and MiXCR clonotype assembly, TCRdb reanalyzed the public sequencing data and kept in-frame beta chains. Each CDR3 protein appears once, grouped with its most common genes and DNA. The sample includes 250,000 to 400,000 distinct CDR3 sequences, with around a tenth observed a single time. The ten largest account for about 10% of the sample. Sequencing was done on a sample of blood, either unsorted or a sorted T cell fraction (not recorded which). The source of these receptors is a female donor with ankylosing spondylitis or in good health (not recorded which).

This clonotype was found many times. DNA for the CDR3: TGCGCCTCAGACAATGAGCAGTTCTTC. This sequence encodes CASDNEQFF. This chain links TRBV10-1 with TRBJ2-1; D is ambiguous. Germline lookup yields CDR1 WNHNN and CDR2 SYGVQD (reference sequence). The CDR3 totals 9 residues. The V and J ends lost 11 bases and 5 bases respectively, with 4 bases between them.

This clonotype has at least ten counts. V usage is TRBV20-1 and J usage is TRBJ1-5, with D maybe TRBD1 (5 bases). The CDR3 spans 13 residues. With 0 bases removed from V and 7 bases from J, the gap between germline ends came to 10 bases. Germline V gives CDR1 DFQATT, CDR2 SNEGSKA (reference sequence). The DNA for the CDR3 is TGCAGTGCTAGAGAGGAGGGGCGCCAGCCCCAGCATTTT. It codes for CSAREEGRQPQHF.

This clonotype was counted many times. The V call is TRBV5-1, the J call TRBJ1-2; 10 nucleotides align to TRBD1. The CDR3 spans 15 residues. Germline assignment: CDR1 SGHRS and CDR2 YFSETQ. The junction had 10 bases not matched to a gene; V was cut back by 3 bases and J by 8 bases. This chain's CDR3 is CASSWSLGQGFGYTF. The CDR3 DNA reads TGCGCCAGCAGCTGGTCCTTGGGACAGGGGTTCGGCTACACCTTC.

This clonotype showed up many times. This sequence joins TRBV7-9 and TRBJ2-4; D might be TRBD1 or TRBD2, each matching 5 bases. V was trimmed by 6 bases and J by 8 bases, leaving 14 bases between them. CDR1 SEHNR and CDR2 FQNEAQ come from the germline V gene (reference sequence). The CDR3 contains 13 residues. The CDR3 sequence is CASSPGPFYIQYF. The DNA for the CDR3 is TGTGCCAGCAGTCCGGGACCCTTCTACATTCAGTACTTC.

The V call is TRBV20-1, the J call TRBJ2-3; D is possibly TRBD1 or TRBD2 (5 bases each). The CDR3 sequence is 16 residues long. Trimming stripped 3 bases from V and 0 bases from J, with 16 bases between. The germline V gene has CDR1 DFQATT and CDR2 SNEGSKA (reference sequence). The DNA of the CDR3 is TGCAGTGCTAGCCCCCCCCGAGGGGCTAGCACAGATACGCAGTATTTT. Residues: CSASPPRGASTDTQYF.

This clonotype occurred many times. This chain joins TRBV5-1 and TRBJ2-1, with TRBD1 matching 9 bases. CDR3 length equals 16 residues. With 4 bases clipped from V and 3 bases from J, the junction kept 8 bases outside the gene matches. The V gene's germline CDR1 is SGHRS and CDR2 YFSETQ. The CDR3 nucleotides are TGCGCCAGCAGCCTAGTGACAGGGGGGTACTACAATGAGCAGTTCTTC. This encodes CASSLVTGGYYNEQFF.

In this sample, this clonotype turned up many times. The genes are TRBV20-1 and TRBJ1-3, with D possibly TRBD1 on 5 matching bases. The CDR3 spans 15 residues. CDR1 is DFQATT, CDR2 SNEGSKA, per germline (reference sequence). The V and J ends lost 3 bases and 0 bases respectively, with 12 bases between them. The DNA for the CDR3 is TGCAGTGCTAGGCCGGGACGGAACTCTGGAAACACCATATATTTT. It encodes CSARPGRNSGNTIYF.

This clonotype was detected many times. V and J are TRBV20-1 and TRBJ1-1, with D unclear. Germline-derived CDR1 and CDR2 are DFQATT and SNEGSKA (reference sequence). The CDR3 spans 16 residues. Between the trimmed V and J ends, which lost 6 bases and 1 base, there was a span of 21 bases. In DNA form, the CDR3 reads TGCAGTGCGAGTCCCTGGAGGGTCGGCTCGAACACTGAAGCTTTCTTT. Residues: CSASPWRVGSNTEAFF.

This clonotype occurred many times. The chain couples TRBV27 to TRBJ1-1, with 9 bases lining up with TRBD1. CDR1 and CDR2 (germline): MNHEY, SMNVEV (reference sequence). Losses at the gene ends were 6 bases for V and 4 bases for J; bases not matched to a gene: 0. The CDR3 runs 12 residues. The DNA of the CDR3 is TGTGCCAGCAGGACAGGGGGCACTGAAGCTTTCTTT. Its protein is CASRTGGTEAFF.

This clonotype was counted only a few times. The J gene is TRBJ2-2, the V gene TRBV28, with 8 bases matching TRBD2. Unmatched junction bases numbered 14, after V lost 5 bases and J lost 6 bases. The CDR3 is made up of 17 amino acids. CDR1 and CDR2 (germline): MDHEN, SYDVKM. CDR3 nucleotide sequence: TGTGCCAGCAGTCATCCCCAAGGGACTAGTAAGGCCGGGGAGCTGTTTTTT. Translated, it gives CASSHPQGTSKAGELFF.

This clonotype showed up many times. The chain carries TRBV5-1 and TRBJ2-7, with a weak D call TRBD1 (5 bases). The V end lost 0 bases, the J end lost 7 bases, and 8 bases lay between the germline ends. Germline CDR1 SGHRS, CDR2 YFSETQ. This CDR3 contains 12 residues. The CDR3 coding sequence is TGCGCCAGCAGCTTGGGGACACCAGAGCAGTACTTC. Its translation: CASSLGTPEQYF.

This clonotype has a count of ten or more. The rearrangement uses TRBV29-1 and TRBJ2-7; D unresolved. The V and J ends lost 4 bases and 6 bases respectively, with 7 bases between them. The CDR3 runs to 10 residues. In germline, CDR1 is SQVTM, CDR2 ANQGSEA. The CDR3 nucleotides are TGCAGCGTTGGGGTCAGCGAGCAGTACTTC. Translated: CSVGVSEQYF.